The 18 T cell receptor beta chains in this list originate from one sample, sequenced in a study of T cell repertoires in cytomegalovirus infection. In TCRdb, the reads were re-called with MiXCR into one record per CDR3 protein. This sample has roughly 150,000 distinct CDR3 sequences, with roughly a sixth found just once. The sequencing input was CD8+ T cells from PBMCs. The source is a human donor in good health (CMV status not recorded). Some clones in this sample may be carry-over from other donors' samples.

This clonotype was counted between two and nine times. The chain combines TRBV11-3 with TRBJ2-3; tentative D call: TRBD2 (7 bases). Germline CDR1 is SGHNT and CDR2 is YENEEA. CDR3 length: 14 amino acids. V was trimmed by 4 bases and J by 5 bases, leaving 13 bases between them. CDR3 DNA sequence: TGTGCCAGCAGCTCCGGGGGGCCGGGAGATACGCAGTATTTT. Amino acid sequence: CASSSGGPGDTQYF.

J is TRBJ2-7 and V is TRBV5-6, with D hard to call. With 3 bases removed from V and 3 bases from J, the gap between germline ends came to 13 bases. The CDR3 spans 14 residues. In germline, CDR1 is SGHDT, CDR2 YYEEEE. As DNA, the CDR3 is TGTGCCAGCAGCTGGAAGACGGAAGACTACGAGCAGTACTTC. Amino acid sequence: CASSWKTEDYEQYF.

This clonotype was picked up a small number of times. The chain has TRBV7-2 and TRBJ1-5; no clear D. Deletions cut 3 bases from V and 1 base from J, with 7 bases between. This CDR3 region has 14 residues. Germline CDR1 and CDR2: SGHTA and FQGNSA. CDR3 loop: CASSFTGSNQPQHF. DNA for the CDR3: TGTGCCAGCAGCTTTACGGGGAGCAATCAGCCCCAGCATTTT.

This clonotype was seen at least ten times. V gene TRBV5-5 combines with J gene TRBJ2-4; D might be TRBD1 (6 bases). CDR3 size: 16 residues. V lost 2 bases and J 4 bases, leaving 16 bases between the germline ends. Germline V gene lookup returns CDR1 SGHKS and CDR2 YYEKEE (reference sequence). The CDR3 sequence is CASSFGDTKKKNIQYF. The CDR3 DNA reads as TGTGCCAGCAGCTTTGGGGACACCAAAAAAAAAAACATTCAGTACTTC. Full variable domain (rest looked up from reference TRBV5-5 and TRBJ2-4): DAGVTQSPTHLIKTRGQQVTLRCSPISGHKSVSWYQQVLGQGPQFIFQYYEKEERGRGNFPDRFSARQFPNYSSELNVNALLLGDSALYLCASSFGDTKKKNIQYFGAGTRLSVL.

The table lists this clonotype with many counts. The chain is built from TRBV7-8 and TRBJ2-3, with 7 bases lining up with TRBD1. The CDR3 is made up of 15 amino acids. The germline gives CDR1 SGHVS, CDR2 FQNEAQ. The junction had 6 bases not matched to a gene; V was cut back by 4 bases and J by 2 bases. The CDR3 DNA sequence: TGTGCCAGCAGCTCGTATGACAGGGACACAGATACGCAGTATTTT. It specifies CASSSYDRDTDTQYF.

This clonotype was observed a few times. The chain uses TRBV6-1 and TRBJ2-1; D gene unclear. The CDR3 runs to 14 residues. Trimming removed 5 bases from V and 9 bases from J, with 17 bases in between. Germline values: CDR1 MNHNS, CDR2 SASEGT. The CDR3 DNA reads as TGTGCCAGCAGTTATGTGGAGTATCGTGGTGAGCAGTTCTTC. It encodes CASSYVEYRGEQFF.

The sample holds a few counts of this clonotype. The chain combines TRBV28 with TRBJ2-3, with D unclear. CDR3 length equals 11 residues. Per germline, CDR1 MDHEN and CDR2 SYDVKM. Trimming took 6 bases from V and 5 from J, leaving 6 bases between them. Written as DNA, the CDR3 is TGTGCCAGCAGGTTGGGAGATACGCAGTATTTT. Translated: CASRLGDTQYF.

This chain connects TRBV2 to TRBJ2-1; TRBD2 is a possible D gene (7 bases). Trimming took 5 bases from V and 6 from J, leaving 17 bases between them. This CDR3 is built from 15 residues. CDR1 SNHLY and CDR2 FYNNEI come from the germline V gene. CDR3 DNA: TGTGCCAGCAGTCGGACTAGGGGGGTGTCCAATGAGCAGTTCTTC. The encoded protein is CASSRTRGVSNEQFF.

This rearrangement joins TRBV7-6 to TRBJ1-4, with 7 bases identical to TRBD1. Trimming took 5 bases from V and 5 from J; bases not matched to a gene: 17. This CDR3 is 18 amino acids long. Germline V gene sequence: CDR1 SGHVS, CDR2 FNYEAQ. CDR3 DNA sequence: TGTGCCAGCAGCCTCCTGTCCCTTATTGACAGGGCGAATGAAAAACTGTTTTTT. Translation: CASSLLSLIDRANEKLFF.

This clonotype was counted a few times. The chain employs TRBV28 and TRBJ2-7; possible D gene TRBD2, 6 bases. CDR3 length: 15 residues. Germline V lookup: CDR1 MDHEN, CDR2 SYDVKM. Between the trimmed V and J ends, which lost 6 bases and 2 bases, there was a span of 17 bases. The CDR3: CASSSLRTTPYEQYF. The DNA for the CDR3 is TGTGCCAGCAGCAGTCTCCGGACTACTCCCTACGAGCAGTACTTC.

Only a few counts were recorded for this clonotype. The chain carries TRBV10-3 and TRBJ2-1, with 8 bases lining up with TRBD2. J lost 9 bases, V lost 2 bases, and 3 bases had no gene match. The CDR3 extends over 13 amino acids. The germline V gene encodes CDR1 ENHRY and CDR2 SYGVKD. Written as DNA, the CDR3 is TGTGCCATCAGTGAGGGGACTAGGAGTGAGCAGTTCTTC. It translates to CAISEGTRSEQFF.

The V and J genes are TRBV7-2 and TRBJ2-1, with 9 bases aligning to TRBD2. This CDR3 has 17 residues. Germline V CDR1 and CDR2: SGHTA, FQGNSA. V was pared by 8 bases and J by 0 bases, with 11 bases of the junction left unmatched. This chain's CDR3 is CASRHKASGDSYNEQFF. CDR3 nucleotides: TGTGCCAGCCGCCACAAGGCTAGCGGGGACTCCTACAATGAGCAGTTCTTC.

The chain uses TRBV5-3 and TRBJ1-1; TRBD1 matches at 7 bases. TRBV5-3 is known as an ORF, though its function is uncertain. The CDR3 covers 14 residues. Germline trimming cut 3 bases from V and 5 bases from J; bases unmatched to any gene: 7. Here the CDR3 reads CARSSLTGRTEAFF. DNA for the CDR3: TGTGCCAGAAGCTCCCTGACAGGGAGGACTGAAGCTTTCTTT.

This clonotype was found a few times. The chain links TRBV7-2 to TRBJ2-2, with TRBD2 matching 10 bases. The CDR3 spans 16 residues. The V segment lost 4 bases and the J segment 4 bases; nucleotides outside the gene matches: 6. CDR1 and CDR2 (germline): SGHTA, FQGNSA. CDR3 protein: CASSSIIAGGTGELFF. The CDR3 nucleotides are TGTGCCAGCAGCTCGATCATAGCGGGAGGCACCGGGGAGCTGTTTTTT.

The chain uses TRBV7-2 and TRBJ2-7; no reliable D call. V was pared by 2 bases and J by 3 bases, with 11 bases between. CDR1 and CDR2 from the germline V gene are SGHTA and FQGNSA. There are 14 residues in the CDR3. The CDR3 DNA sequence: TGTGCCAGCAGCTTAAACGGAGCTAGCTACGAGCAGTACTTC. This gives the protein CASSLNGASYEQYF.

This clonotype was recorded at least ten times. The V gene is TRBV7-2, the J gene TRBJ2-1, with 10 bases identical to TRBD2. The ends lost 2 bases at V and 8 bases at J; junction bases unmatched: 9. This CDR3 has 16 residues. The V gene's germline CDR1 is SGHTA and CDR2 FQGNSA. This CDR3 is CASSLRSGGASDEQFF. Here the CDR3 DNA reads TGTGCCAGCAGCTTACGAAGCGGGGGGGCTTCCGATGAGCAGTTCTTC.

The chain employs TRBV5-6 and TRBJ2-1; possible D gene TRBD1, 5 bases. This CDR3 region has 16 residues. Between the trimmed V and J ends, which lost 0 bases and 7 bases, there was a span of 17 bases. CDR1 and CDR2 (germline): SGHDT, YYEEEE. This CDR3 is CASSLAPRVFTNEQFF. CDR3 bases: TGTGCCAGCAGCTTGGCCCCCAGGGTTTTTACGAATGAGCAGTTCTTC.

In its sample, this clonotype was seen many times. This chain links TRBV15 with TRBJ1-1; D might be TRBD1 (6 bases). The ends were cut back, 1 base at V and 8 bases at J, with 14 bases in the middle. CDR3 size: 14 residues. CDR1 and CDR2 (germline): LNHNV, YYDKDF (reference sequence). The CDR3 sequence is CATSRAEGGDEAFF. The CDR3 DNA reads as TGTGCCACCAGCAGAGCCGAAGGGGGGGACGAAGCTTTCTTT.